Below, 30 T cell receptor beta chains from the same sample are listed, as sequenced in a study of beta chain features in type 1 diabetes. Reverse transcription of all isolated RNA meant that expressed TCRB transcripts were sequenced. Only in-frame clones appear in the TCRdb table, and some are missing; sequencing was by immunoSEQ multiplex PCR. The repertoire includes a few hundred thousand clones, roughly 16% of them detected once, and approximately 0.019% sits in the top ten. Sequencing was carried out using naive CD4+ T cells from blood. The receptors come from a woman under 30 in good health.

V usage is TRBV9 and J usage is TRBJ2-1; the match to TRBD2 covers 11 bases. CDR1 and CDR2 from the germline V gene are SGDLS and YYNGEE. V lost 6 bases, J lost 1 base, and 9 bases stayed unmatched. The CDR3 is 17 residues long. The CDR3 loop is CASTRSRTSGSYNEQFF. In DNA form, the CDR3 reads TGTGCCAGCACCCGTTCTCGGACTAGCGGGTCCTACAATGAGCAGTTCTTC.

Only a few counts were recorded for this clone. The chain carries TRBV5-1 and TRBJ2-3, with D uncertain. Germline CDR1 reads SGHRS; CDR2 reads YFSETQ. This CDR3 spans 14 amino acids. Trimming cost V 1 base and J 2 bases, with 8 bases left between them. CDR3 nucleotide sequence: TGCGCCAGCAGCTTGCAGACTTCCACAGATACGCAGTATTTT. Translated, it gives CASSLQTSTDTQYF.

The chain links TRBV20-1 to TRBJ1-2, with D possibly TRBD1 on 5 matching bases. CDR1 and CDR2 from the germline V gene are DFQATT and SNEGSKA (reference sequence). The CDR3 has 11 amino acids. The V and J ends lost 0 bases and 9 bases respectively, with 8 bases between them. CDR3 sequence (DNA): TGCAGTGCTAGAGAGACAGTTAGCTACACCTTC. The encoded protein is CSARETVSYTF.

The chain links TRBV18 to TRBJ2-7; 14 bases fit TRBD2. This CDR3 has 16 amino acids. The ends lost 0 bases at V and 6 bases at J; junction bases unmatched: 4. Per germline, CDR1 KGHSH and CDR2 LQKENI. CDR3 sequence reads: CASSPPGLAGESEQYF. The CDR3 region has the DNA TGTGCCAGCTCACCACCGGGACTAGCGGGAGAATCCGAGCAGTACTTC.

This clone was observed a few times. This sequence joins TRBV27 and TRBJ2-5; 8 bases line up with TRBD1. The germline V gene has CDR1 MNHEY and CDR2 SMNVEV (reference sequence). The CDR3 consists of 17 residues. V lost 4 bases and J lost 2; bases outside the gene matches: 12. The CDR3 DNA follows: TGTGCCAGCAGTTCCCCGCAGGGGGCGCGTACACAAGAGACCCAGTACTTC. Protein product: CASSSPQGARTQETQYF.

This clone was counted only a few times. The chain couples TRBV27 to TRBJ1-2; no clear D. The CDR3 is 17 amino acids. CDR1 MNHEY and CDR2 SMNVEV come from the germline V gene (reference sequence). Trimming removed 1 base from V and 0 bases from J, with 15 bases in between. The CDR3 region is CASSLWATLASNYGYTF. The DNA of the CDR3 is TGTGCCAGCAGTTTATGGGCCACGTTGGCCTCTAACTATGGCTACACCTTC.

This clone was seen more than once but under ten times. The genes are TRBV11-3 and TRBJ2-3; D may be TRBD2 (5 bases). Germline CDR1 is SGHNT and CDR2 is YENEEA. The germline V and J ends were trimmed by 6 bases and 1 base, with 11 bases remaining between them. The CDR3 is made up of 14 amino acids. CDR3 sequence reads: CASSDTRGTDTQYF. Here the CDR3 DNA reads TGTGCCAGCAGTGACACGAGGGGCACAGATACGCAGTATTTT.

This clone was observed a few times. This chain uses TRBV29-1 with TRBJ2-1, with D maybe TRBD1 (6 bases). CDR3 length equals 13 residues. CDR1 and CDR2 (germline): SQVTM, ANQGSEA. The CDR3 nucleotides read TGCAGTGTGGGTCCCAGGGGCAGGAGTGAGCAGTTCTTC. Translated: CSVGPRGRSEQFF.

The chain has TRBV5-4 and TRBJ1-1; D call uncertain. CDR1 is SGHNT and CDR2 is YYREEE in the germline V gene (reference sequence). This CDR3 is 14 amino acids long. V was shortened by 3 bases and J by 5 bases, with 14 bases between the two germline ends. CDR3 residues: CASSSVPGGTEAFF. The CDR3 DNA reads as TGTGCCAGCAGCTCCGTCCCAGGTGGGACTGAAGCTTTCTTT.

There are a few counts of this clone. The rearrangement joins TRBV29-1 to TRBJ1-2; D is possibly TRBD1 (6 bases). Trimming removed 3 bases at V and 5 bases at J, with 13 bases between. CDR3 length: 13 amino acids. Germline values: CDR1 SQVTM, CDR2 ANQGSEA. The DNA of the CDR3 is TGCAGCGTTGATCAGGGGACCGTTTATGGCTACACCTTC. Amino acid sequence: CSVDQGTVYGYTF.

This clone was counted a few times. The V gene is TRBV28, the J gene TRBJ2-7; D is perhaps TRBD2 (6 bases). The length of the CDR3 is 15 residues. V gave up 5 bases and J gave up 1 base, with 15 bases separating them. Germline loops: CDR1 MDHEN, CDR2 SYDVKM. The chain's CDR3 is CASSLERAGSYEQYF. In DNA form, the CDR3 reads TGTGCCAGCAGTCTGGAGCGTGCGGGATCCTACGAGCAGTACTTC.

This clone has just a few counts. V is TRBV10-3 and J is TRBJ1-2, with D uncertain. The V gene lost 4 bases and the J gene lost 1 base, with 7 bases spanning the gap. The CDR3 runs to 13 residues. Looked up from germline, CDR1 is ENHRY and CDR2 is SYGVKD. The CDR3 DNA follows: TGTGCCATCAGTGGGGGAGATAACTATGGCTACACCTTC. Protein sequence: CAISGGDNYGYTF.

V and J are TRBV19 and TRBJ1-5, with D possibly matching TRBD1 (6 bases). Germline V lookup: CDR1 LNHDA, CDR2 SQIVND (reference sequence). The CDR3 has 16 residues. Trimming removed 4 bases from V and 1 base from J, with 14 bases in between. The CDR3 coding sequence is TGTGCCAGTAGTAAGGTTGGGGGGGCGAGCAATCAGCCCCAGCATTTT. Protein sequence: CASSKVGGASNQPQHF.

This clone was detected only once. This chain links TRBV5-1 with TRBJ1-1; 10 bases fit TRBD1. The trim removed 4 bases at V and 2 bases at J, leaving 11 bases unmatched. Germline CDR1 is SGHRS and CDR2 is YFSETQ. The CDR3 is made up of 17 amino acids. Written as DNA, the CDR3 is TGCGCCAGCAGCCAACATGGGACAGGGGAAACTAACACTGAAGCTTTCTTT. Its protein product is CASSQHGTGETNTEAFF.

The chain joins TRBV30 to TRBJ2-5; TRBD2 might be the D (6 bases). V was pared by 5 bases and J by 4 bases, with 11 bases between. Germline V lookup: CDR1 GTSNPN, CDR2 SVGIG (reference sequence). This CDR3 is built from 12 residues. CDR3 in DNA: TGTGCCTGGCAGCCGGGAGTAGAGACCCAGTACTTC. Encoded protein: CAWQPGVETQYF.

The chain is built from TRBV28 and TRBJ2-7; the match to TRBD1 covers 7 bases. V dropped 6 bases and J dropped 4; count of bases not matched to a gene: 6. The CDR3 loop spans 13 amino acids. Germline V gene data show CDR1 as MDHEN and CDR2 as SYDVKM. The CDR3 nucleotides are TGTGCCAGCAGCTGGGGACAGCCTTACGAGCAGTACTTC. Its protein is CASSWGQPYEQYF. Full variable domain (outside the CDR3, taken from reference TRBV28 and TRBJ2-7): DVKVTQSSRYLVKRTGEKVFLECVQDMDHENMFWYRQDPGLGLRLIYFSYDVKMKEKGDIPEGYSVSREKKERFSLILESASTNQTSMYLCASSWGQPYEQYFGPGTRLTVT.

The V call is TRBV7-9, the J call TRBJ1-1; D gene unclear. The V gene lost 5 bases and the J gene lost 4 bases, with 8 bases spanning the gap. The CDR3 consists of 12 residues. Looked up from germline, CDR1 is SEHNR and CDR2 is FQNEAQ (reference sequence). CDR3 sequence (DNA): TGTGCCAGCAGCCAGTTCGTCACTGAAGCTTTCTTT. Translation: CASSQFVTEAFF. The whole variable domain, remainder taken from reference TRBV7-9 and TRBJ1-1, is DTGVSQNPRHKITKRGQNVTFRCDPISEHNRLYWYRQTLGQGPEFLTYFQNEAQLEKSRLLSDRFSAERPKGSFSTLEIQRTEQGDSAMYLCASSQFVTEAFFGQGTRLTVV.

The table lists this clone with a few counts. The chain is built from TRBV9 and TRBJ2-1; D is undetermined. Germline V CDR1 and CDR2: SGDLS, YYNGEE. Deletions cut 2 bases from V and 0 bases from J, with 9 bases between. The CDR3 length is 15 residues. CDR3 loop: CASSVLERSYNEQFF. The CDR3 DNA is TGTGCCAGCAGCGTCTTGGAGCGCTCCTACAATGAGCAGTTCTTC.

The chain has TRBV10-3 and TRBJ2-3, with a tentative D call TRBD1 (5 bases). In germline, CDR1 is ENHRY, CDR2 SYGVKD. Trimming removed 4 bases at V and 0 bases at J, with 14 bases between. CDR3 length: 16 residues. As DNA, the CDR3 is TGTGCCATCAGTGGTTCGACAGTCACTAGCACAGATACGCAGTATTTT. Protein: CAISGSTVTSTDTQYF.

The CDR3 nucleotides read TGTGCCAGCAGTGAAGTGGAGGGTTGGGGGAGGTACTTC. Protein: CASSEVEGWGRYF. The chain uses TRBV25-1 and TRBJ2-7, with a tentative D call TRBD2 (6 bases). Between the trimmed V and J ends, which lost 2 bases and 12 bases, there was a span of 17 bases. This CDR3 region has 13 residues. Per the germline V gene, CDR1 is MGHDK and CDR2 is SYGVNS.

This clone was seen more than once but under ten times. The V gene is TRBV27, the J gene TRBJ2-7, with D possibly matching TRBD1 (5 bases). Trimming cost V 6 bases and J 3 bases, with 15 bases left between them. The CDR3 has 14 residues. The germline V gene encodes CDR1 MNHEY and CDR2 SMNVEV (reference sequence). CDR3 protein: CASSRQPMNYEQYF. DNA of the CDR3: TGTGCCAGCAGCCGACAGCCGATGAACTACGAGCAGTACTTC.

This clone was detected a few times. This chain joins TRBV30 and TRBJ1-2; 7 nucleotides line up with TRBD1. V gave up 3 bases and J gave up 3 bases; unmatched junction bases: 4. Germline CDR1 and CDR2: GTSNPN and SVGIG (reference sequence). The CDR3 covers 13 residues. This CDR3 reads CAWSNQGDYGYTF. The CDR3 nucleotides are TGTGCCTGGAGCAATCAGGGGGACTATGGCTACACCTTC.

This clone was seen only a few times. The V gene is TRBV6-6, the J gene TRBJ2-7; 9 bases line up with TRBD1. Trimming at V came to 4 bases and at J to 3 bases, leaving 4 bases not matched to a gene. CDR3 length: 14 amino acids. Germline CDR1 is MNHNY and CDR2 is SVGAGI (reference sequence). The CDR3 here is CASSLQGARYEQYF. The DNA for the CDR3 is TGTGCCAGCAGTTTACAGGGGGCGCGCTACGAGCAGTACTTC.

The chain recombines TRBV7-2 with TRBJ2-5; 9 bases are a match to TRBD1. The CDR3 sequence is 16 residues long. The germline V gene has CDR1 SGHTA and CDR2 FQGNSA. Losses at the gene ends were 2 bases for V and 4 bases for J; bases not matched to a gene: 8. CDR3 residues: CASSLISPDRGETQYF. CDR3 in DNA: TGTGCCAGCAGCTTAATCAGTCCGGACAGGGGAGAGACCCAGTACTTC.

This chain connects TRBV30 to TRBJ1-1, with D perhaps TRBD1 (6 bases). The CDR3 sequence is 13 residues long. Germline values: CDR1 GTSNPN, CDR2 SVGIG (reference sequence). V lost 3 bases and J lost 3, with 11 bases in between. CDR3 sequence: CAWRRQADTEAFF. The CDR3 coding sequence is TGTGCCTGGAGAAGACAGGCGGACACTGAAGCTTTCTTT.

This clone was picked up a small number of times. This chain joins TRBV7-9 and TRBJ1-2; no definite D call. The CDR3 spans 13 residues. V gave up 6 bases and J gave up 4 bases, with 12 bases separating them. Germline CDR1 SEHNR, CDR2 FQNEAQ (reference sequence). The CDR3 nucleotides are TGTGCCAGCAGGAGAGGAGAGACCTATGGCTACACCTTC. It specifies CASRRGETYGYTF. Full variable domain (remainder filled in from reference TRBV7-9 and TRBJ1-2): DTGVSQNPRHKITKRGQNVTFRCDPISEHNRLYWYRQTLGQGPEFLTYFQNEAQLEKSRLLSDRFSAERPKGSFSTLEIQRTEQGDSAMYLCASRRGETYGYTFGSGTRLTVV.

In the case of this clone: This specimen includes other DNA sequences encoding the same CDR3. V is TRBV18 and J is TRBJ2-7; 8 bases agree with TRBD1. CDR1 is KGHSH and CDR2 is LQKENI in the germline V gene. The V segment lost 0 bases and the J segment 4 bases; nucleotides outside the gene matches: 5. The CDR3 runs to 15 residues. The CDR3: CASSPPGQGRYEQYF. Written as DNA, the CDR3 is TGTGCCAGCTCACCACCCGGACAGGGACGGTACGAGCAGTACTTC. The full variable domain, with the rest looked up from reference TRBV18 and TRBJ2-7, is NAGVMQNPRHLVRRRGQEARLRCSPMKGHSHVYWYRQLPEEGLKFMVYLQKENIIDESGMPKERFSAEFPKEGPSILRIQQVVRGDSAAYFCASSPPGQGRYEQYFGPGTRLTVT.

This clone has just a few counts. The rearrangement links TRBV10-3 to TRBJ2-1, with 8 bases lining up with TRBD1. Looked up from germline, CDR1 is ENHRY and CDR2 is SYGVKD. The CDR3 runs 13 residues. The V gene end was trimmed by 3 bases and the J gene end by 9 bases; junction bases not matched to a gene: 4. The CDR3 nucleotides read TGTGCCATCAGTGACGGGACAGGTACTGAGCAGTTCTTC. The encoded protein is CAISDGTGTEQFF.

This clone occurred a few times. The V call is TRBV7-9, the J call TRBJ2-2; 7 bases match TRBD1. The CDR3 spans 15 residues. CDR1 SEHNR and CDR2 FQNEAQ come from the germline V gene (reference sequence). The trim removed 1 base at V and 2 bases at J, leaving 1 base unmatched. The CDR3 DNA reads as TGTGCCAGCAGCTTAGGACAGGGCAACACCGGGGAGCTGTTTTTT. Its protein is CASSLGQGNTGELFF.

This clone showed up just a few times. Written as DNA, the CDR3 is TGTGCCTGGAGAGCAGGTCATTGGGATGGCTACACCTTC. Protein product: CAWRAGHWDGYTF. V usage is TRBV30 and J usage is TRBJ1-2; D ambiguous. CDR3 length: 13 amino acids. V lost 3 bases and J 6 bases, leaving 14 bases between the germline ends. The V gene's germline CDR1 is GTSNPN and CDR2 SVGIG (reference sequence).